These 16 T cell receptor beta chains originate from one sample sequenced in a study of cytomegalovirus exposure and HLA in healthy donors. A multiplex PCR was run with 60 Vbeta primers and 13 Jbeta primers. TCRdb keeps only in-frame clones here, not all; method: immunoSEQ multiplex PCR. In the table there are roughly 120,000 clones, roughly 80% of which are singletons. The sequencing input was PBMCs. These receptor sequences come from a woman aged 45-65 years in good health and CMV-seropositive.

The rearrangement links TRBV6-1 to TRBJ2-1, with D tentatively TRBD2 (6 bases). The germline V gene has CDR1 MNHNS and CDR2 SASEGT. Trimming took off 4 bases at V and 2 bases at J, with 15 bases between the two ends. The CDR3 loop spans 16 amino acids. The CDR3 protein is CASSGWGTFTYNEQFF. The CDR3 DNA reads TGTGCCAGCAGTGGTTGGGGGACTTTCACCTACAATGAGCAGTTCTTC.

There are a few counts of this clone. The chain uses TRBV7-6 and TRBJ1-4; the D is unclear. From germline, CDR1 is SGHVS and CDR2 FNYEAQ. The CDR3 length is 15 residues. The V end was cut by 5 bases, the J end by 0 bases, with 10 bases between. For the CDR3, the DNA is TGTGCCAGCAGCCCCTCCGGGGCAACTAATGAAAAACTGTTTTTT. Translating it yields CASSPSGATNEKLFF.

This sequence joins TRBV4-3 and TRBJ2-7, with 10 positions matching TRBD1. V shed 1 base, J shed 4 bases, and the junction held 1 base outside the gene matches. From germline, CDR1 is LGHNA and CDR2 YSLEER. The CDR3 runs 14 residues. The CDR3 nucleotides are TGCGCCAGCAGCCAAGTGGACAGGGGGTACGAGCAGTACTTC. It codes for CASSQVDRGYEQYF.

The chain employs TRBV9 and TRBJ2-2; D gene ambiguous. Germline V gene sequence: CDR1 SGDLS, CDR2 YYNGEE. Trimming removed 2 bases from V and 1 base from J, with 6 bases in between. There are 14 residues in the CDR3. The CDR3: CASSVFQNTGELFF. For the CDR3, the DNA is TGTGCCAGCAGCGTTTTTCAGAACACCGGGGAGCTGTTTTTT.

The chain uses TRBV19 and TRBJ1-5, with D maybe TRBD1 (5 bases). V lost 0 bases and J 6 bases, leaving 15 bases between the germline ends. This CDR3 spans 16 amino acids. Germline values: CDR1 LNHDA, CDR2 SQIVND (reference sequence). The DNA of the CDR3 is TGTGCCAGTAGTATAGAAGCAGGCCTGGGGGGTCAGCCCCAGCATTTT. It codes for CASSIEAGLGGQPQHF. The whole variable domain, remainder taken from reference TRBV19 and TRBJ1-5, is DGGITQSPKYLFRKEGQNVTLSCEQNLNHDAMYWYRQDPGQGLRLIYYSQIVNDFQKGDIAEGYSVSREKKESFPLTVTSAQKNPTAFYLCASSIEAGLGGQPQHFGDGTRLSIL.

The chain carries TRBV7-2 and TRBJ1-2, with TRBD1 matching 11 bases. The ends lost 5 bases at V and 3 bases at J; junction bases unmatched: 2. The CDR3 loop spans 14 amino acids. The V gene's germline CDR1 is SGHTA and CDR2 FQGNSA. The CDR3 here is CASSLGQGDYGYTF. For the CDR3, the DNA is TGTGCCAGCAGCCTGGGACAGGGGGACTATGGCTACACCTTC. The full variable domain, its missing parts supplied by reference TRBV7-2 and TRBJ1-2, is GAGVSQSPSNKVTEKGKDVELRCDPISGHTALYWYRQSLGQGLEFLIYFQGNSAPDKSGLPSDRFSAERTGGSVSTLTIQRTQQEDSAVYLCASSLGQGDYGYTFGSGTRLTVV.

The gene calls are TRBV18 and TRBJ2-5; D gene uncertain. This CDR3 spans 13 amino acids. V lost 4 bases, J lost 0 bases, and 6 bases lay in between. Germline V gene data show CDR1 as KGHSH and CDR2 as LQKENI. CDR3 in DNA: TGTGCCAGCTCACGAGTAGACCAAGAGACCCAGTACTTC. It specifies CASSRVDQETQYF.

The rearrangement links TRBV11-2 to TRBJ2-3, with 8 bases lining up with TRBD1. From germline, CDR1 is SGHAT and CDR2 FQNNGV. V shed 5 bases, J shed 3 bases, and the junction held 10 bases outside the gene matches. CDR3 length: 16 residues. This chain's CDR3 is CASSPTPDRETDTQYF. The CDR3 DNA sequence: TGTGCCAGCAGCCCCACCCCGGACAGGGAGACAGATACGCAGTATTTT.

This clone was observed a single time. The chain uses TRBV29-1 and TRBJ2-1; D is unresolved. The CDR3 is 13 amino acids. Germline V gene data show CDR1 as SQVTM and CDR2 as ANQGSEA. Trimming pared 8 bases from V and 2 bases from J, leaving 13 bases between. CDR3: CSTEGGAYNEQFF. The DNA of the CDR3 is TGCAGCACCGAAGGCGGAGCCTACAATGAGCAGTTCTTC.

The chain has TRBV9 and TRBJ2-2; TRBD2 matches 7 bases. V was pared by 0 bases and J by 9 bases, with 2 bases of the junction left unmatched. CDR3 length: 13 residues. CDR1 is SGDLS, CDR2 YYNGEE, per germline. The CDR3 spells CASSVGGGRELFF. In DNA form, the CDR3 reads TGTGCCAGCAGCGTAGGGGGGGGAAGGGAGCTGTTTTTT.

This rearrangement joins TRBV5-6 to TRBJ2-5; possible D gene TRBD2, 5 bases. V lost 4 bases, J lost 12 bases, and 13 bases lay in between. The CDR3 runs 11 residues. CDR1 and CDR2 from the germline V gene are SGHDT and YYEEEE. The CDR3 DNA sequence: TGTGCCAGCAGCCGAGAGCGGCAAAAGTACTTC. As protein: CASSRERQKYF.

J is TRBJ1-2 and V is TRBV5-4, with D perhaps TRBD1 (6 bases). V gave up 2 bases and J gave up 6 bases, with 14 bases separating them. The CDR3 sequence is 14 residues long. Germline CDR1 and CDR2: SGHNT and YYREEE (reference sequence). The CDR3 reads CASSFASGGHGYTF. The CDR3 coding sequence is TGTGCCAGCAGCTTTGCGTCGGGGGGCCATGGCTACACCTTC.

The genes are TRBV19 and TRBJ1-2; maybe TRBD1 (6 bases). The CDR3 is made up of 14 amino acids. Per the germline V gene, CDR1 is LNHDA and CDR2 is SQIVND (reference sequence). V lost 3 bases, J lost 4 bases, and 12 bases lay in between. The CDR3 nucleotides are TGTGCCAGTAGTATTGGGGGGGCCGGCTATGGCTACACCTTC. Translation gives CASSIGGAGYGYTF. The full variable domain, completed using reference TRBV19 and TRBJ1-2, is DGGITQSPKYLFRKEGQNVTLSCEQNLNHDAMYWYRQDPGQGLRLIYYSQIVNDFQKGDIAEGYSVSREKKESFPLTVTSAQKNPTAFYLCASSIGGAGYGYTFGSGTRLTVV.

J is TRBJ2-2 and V is TRBV5-4, with unresolved D. CDR1 SGHNT and CDR2 YYREEE come from the germline V gene (reference sequence). Trimming stripped 2 bases from V and 4 bases from J, with 3 bases between. CDR3 length: 12 residues. CDR3 nucleotide sequence: TGTGCCAGCAGCTTCGGCACCGGGGAGCTGTTTTTT. Translation gives CASSFGTGELFF.

The CDR3 DNA follows: TGTGCCAGCAGCTTGTGGCAGGGGGCCTACGAGCAGTACTTC. Its translation is CASSLWQGAYEQYF. This rearrangement joins TRBV5-4 to TRBJ2-7; TRBD1 agrees at 7 bases. Germline V gene sequence: CDR1 SGHNT, CDR2 YYREEE (reference sequence). Unmatched junction bases numbered 3, after V lost 1 base and J lost 2 bases. The CDR3 spans 14 residues. Using reference TRBV5-4 and TRBJ2-7 for the parts outside the CDR3, the full variable domain is ETGVTQSPTHLIKTRGQQVTLRCSSQSGHNTVSWYQQALGQGPQFIFQYYREEENGRGNFPPRFSGLQFPNYSSELNVNALELDDSALYLCASSLWQGAYEQYFGPGTRLTVT.

CDR3 protein: CASSYLGQGASEQYF. CDR3 DNA sequence: TGTGCCAGCAGTTACTTGGGACAGGGGGCTTCCGAGCAGTACTTC. The rearrangement links TRBV6-6 to TRBJ2-7; 12 bases match TRBD1. After removal of 1 base from V and 6 bases from J, the junction contained 4 bases not matched to a gene. The CDR3 sequence is 15 residues long. From germline, CDR1 is MNHNY and CDR2 SVGAGI (reference sequence).